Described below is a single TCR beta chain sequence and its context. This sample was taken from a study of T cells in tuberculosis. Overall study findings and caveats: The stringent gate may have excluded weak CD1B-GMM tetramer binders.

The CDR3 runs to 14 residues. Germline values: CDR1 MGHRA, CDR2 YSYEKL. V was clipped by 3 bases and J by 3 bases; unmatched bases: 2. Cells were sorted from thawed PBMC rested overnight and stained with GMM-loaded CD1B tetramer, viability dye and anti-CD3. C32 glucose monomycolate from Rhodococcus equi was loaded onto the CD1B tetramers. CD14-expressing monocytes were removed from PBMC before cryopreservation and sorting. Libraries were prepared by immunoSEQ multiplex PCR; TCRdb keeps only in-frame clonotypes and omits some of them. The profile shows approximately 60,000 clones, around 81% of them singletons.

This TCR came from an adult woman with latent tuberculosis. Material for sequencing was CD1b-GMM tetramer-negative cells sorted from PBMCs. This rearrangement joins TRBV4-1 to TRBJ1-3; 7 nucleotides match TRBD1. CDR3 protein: CASSQRGLGNTIYF. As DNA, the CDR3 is TGCGCCAGCAGCCAGAGGGGGCTTGGAAACACCATATATTTT.